The present TCR beta chain was sequenced within a study of T cells after posttransplantation cyclophosphamide. Study-level points and caveats: TRB overlap between skin or GI tissue T cells and blood was limited.

From germline, CDR1 is SGDLS and CDR2 YYNGEE. V shed 2 bases and J shed 6 bases, with 14 bases lying between them. The CDR3 loop spans 14 amino acids. Sequencing used immunoSEQ multiplex PCR; TCRdb keeps in-frame clones, though not all of them. The sample lists 6,700 or so clones; approximately 84% were seen once. A marrow graft followed busulfan-fludarabine conditioning, with cyclophosphamide on days +3 and +4. To note about this clone: Its antigen remains unidentified.

Here the sequenced sample was CD8+ T cells sorted from PBMCs, taken around 1,400 days after allogeneic stem cell transplant with posttransplant cyclophosphamide. This chain connects TRBV9 to TRBJ1-2, with a tentative D call TRBD1 (5 bases). This clonotype was obtained from a female patient aged 50-59 years who received an allogeneic stem cell transplant from a related donor, was CMV-positive, and had no GVHD. A share of the T cells may be of graft donor origin. The CDR3 region is CASSVGGFRNGYTF. The CDR3 DNA reads as TGTGCCAGCAGCGTCGGGGGGTTTAGGAATGGCTACACCTTC.